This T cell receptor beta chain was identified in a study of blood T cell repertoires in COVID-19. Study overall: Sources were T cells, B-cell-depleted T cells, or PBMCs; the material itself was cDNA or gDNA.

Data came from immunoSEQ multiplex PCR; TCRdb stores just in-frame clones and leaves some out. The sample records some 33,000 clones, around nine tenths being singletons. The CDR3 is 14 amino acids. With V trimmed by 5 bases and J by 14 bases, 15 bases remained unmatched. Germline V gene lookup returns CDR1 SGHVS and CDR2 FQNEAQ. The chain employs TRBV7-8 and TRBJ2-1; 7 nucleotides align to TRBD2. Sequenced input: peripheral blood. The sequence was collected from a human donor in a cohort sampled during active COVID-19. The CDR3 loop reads CASSLSGLRNPEFF. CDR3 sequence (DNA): TGTGCCAGCAGCCTATCGGGACTAAGGAACCCTGAGTTCTTC. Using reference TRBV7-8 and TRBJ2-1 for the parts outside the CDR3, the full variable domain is GAGVSQSPRYKVAKRGQDVALRCDPISGHVSLFWYQQALGQGPEFLTYFQNEAQLDKSGLPSDRFFAERPEGSVSTLKIQRTQQEDSAVYLCASSLSGLRNPEFFGPGTRLTVL.